The 9 T cell receptor beta chains below come from one sample, sequenced in a study of cytomegalovirus exposure and HLA in healthy donors. Use of 60 Vbeta and 13 Jbeta primers characterized the PCR. Method: immunoSEQ multiplex PCR; TCRdb's copy keeps in-frame clones and lacks some. This repertoire shows 130,000 to 150,000 clones, about three fifths found once; its top ten account for 2.5% to 3.5%. Sequencing was performed on PBMCs. The receptor source for this set is a woman aged 30 to 39 in good health and CMV-seropositive.

The rearrangement joins TRBV30 to TRBJ2-7; TRBD1 matches 11 bases. The CDR3 is 14 amino acids. Unmatched junction bases numbered 4, after V lost 3 bases and J lost 3 bases. Per germline, CDR1 GTSNPN and CDR2 SVGIG (reference sequence). The CDR3 region is CAWSMGQGDYEQYF. In DNA form, the CDR3 reads TGTGCCTGGAGCATGGGACAGGGGGACTACGAGCAGTACTTC.

J is TRBJ2-3 and V is TRBV2; D unresolved. CDR3 length: 14 amino acids. The V and J ends lost 4 bases and 2 bases respectively, with 10 bases between them. CDR1 and CDR2 from the germline V gene are SNHLY and FYNNEI. CDR3 bases: TGTGCCAGCAGTGCCCGACACTCCACAGATACGCAGTATTTT. It yields the protein CASSARHSTDTQYF. Together with reference TRBV2 and TRBJ2-3, the CDR3 gives the full variable domain: EPEVTQTPSHQVTQMGQEVILRCVPISNHLYFYWYRQILGQKVEFLVSFYNNEISEKSEIFDDQFSVERPDGSNFTLKIRSTKLEDSAMYFCASSARHSTDTQYFGPGTRLTVL.

Comments on this clone: At one end the junction does not follow the germline gene, possibly because of a read error. The chain recombines TRBV6-1 with TRBJ2-7; unclear D gene. The CDR3 consists of 15 residues. Per germline, CDR1 MNHNS and CDR2 SASEGT. The CDR3 spells CASREGNPPGDEQYF. The CDR3 DNA follows: TGTGCCAGCAGGGAAGGTAACCCCCCAGGTGACGAGCAGTACTTC.

This sequence joins TRBV10-1 and TRBJ2-2; D remains ambiguous. V shed 4 bases and J shed 0 bases, with 6 bases lying between them. The CDR3 totals 14 residues. Per germline, CDR1 WNHNN and CDR2 SYGVQD (reference sequence). The chain's CDR3 is CASSAQANTGELFF. The CDR3 nucleotides read TGCGCCAGCAGTGCTCAGGCGAACACCGGGGAGCTGTTTTTT.

The genes are TRBV11-1 and TRBJ2-7; D is possibly TRBD1 (5 bases). The length of the CDR3 is 12 residues. From germline, CDR1 is SGHAT and CDR2 FQDESV (reference sequence). V was cut by 5 bases and J by 4 bases, with 9 bases left in between. For the CDR3, the DNA is TGTGCCAGCAGCCCGCAGGGATACGAGCAGTACTTC. Amino acids: CASSPQGYEQYF.

This clone was picked up a small number of times. V gene TRBV6-6 combines with J gene TRBJ2-1, with 8 positions matching TRBD1. V lost 5 bases, J lost 7 bases, and 7 bases stayed unmatched. CDR3 length equals 14 residues. Germline CDR1 MNHNY, CDR2 SVGAGI (reference sequence). CDR3 bases: TGTGCCAGCAGTGTTCAGGGGGCGTCTAATGAGCAGTTCTTC. Translation: CASSVQGASNEQFF.

Only one count was recorded for this clone. The chain uses TRBV14 and TRBJ1-2; TRBD1 might be the D (5 bases). Trimming took off 2 bases at V and 4 bases at J, with 17 bases between the two ends. The CDR3 contains 16 residues. CDR1 and CDR2 (germline): SGHDN, FVKESK. CDR3: CASSQRAWGLFYGYTF. CDR3 nucleotide sequence: TGTGCCAGCAGCCAAAGGGCCTGGGGCCTGTTCTATGGCTACACCTTC.

This clone has a handful of counts. The rearrangement joins TRBV9 to TRBJ1-1; 9 bases align to TRBD1. The CDR3 consists of 15 residues. Germline CDR1 is SGDLS and CDR2 is YYNGEE. Trimming at V came to 3 bases and at J to 5 bases, leaving 8 bases not matched to a gene. The CDR3 nucleotides read TGTGCCAGCAGCGGCTCTCACAGGGGGCATACTGAAGCTTTCTTT. Translation gives CASSGSHRGHTEAFF.

This sequence joins TRBV27 and TRBJ1-2, with D possibly being TRBD1 (5 bases). The CDR3 sequence is 13 residues long. The V and J ends lost 3 bases and 6 bases respectively, with 11 bases between them. Germline CDR1 and CDR2: MNHEY and SMNVEV (reference sequence). The CDR3 loop reads CASSFWAGHGYTF. CDR3 sequence (DNA): TGTGCCAGCAGTTTTTGGGCAGGGCATGGCTACACCTTC.